Shown below are 25 T cell receptor beta chains from a single sample sequenced in a study of spatial heterogeneity in lung cancer. TCRdb reprocessed the 5' RACE reads via MiXCR and lists one record per CDR3 protein. The data contain about 47,000 distinct CDR3 sequences, approximately 10% of them singletons. As to time point: sample taken at primary tumor resection. The input material, whole RNA from tumor, nontumor lung or frozen PBMC, was sequenced unsorted. The source was PBMCs, collected at surgery. The receptors originated from a female donor with early-stage non-small cell lung cancer.

The gene calls are TRBV12-3 or TRBV12-4 and TRBJ2-3, with D possibly TRBD1 on 5 matching bases. The CDR3 length is 15 residues. Trimming took 7 bases from V and 3 from J, leaving 17 bases between them. The CDR3 sequence is CASMDTNKGTDTQYF. DNA for the CDR3: TGTGCCAGCATGGACACCAATAAAGGGACAGATACGCAGTATTTT.

This clonotype occurred a few times. The chain recombines TRBV7-2 with TRBJ2-5; maybe TRBD1 (5 bases). This CDR3 region has 13 residues. The germline V gene encodes CDR1 SGHTA and CDR2 FQGNSA. Trimming removed 0 bases at V and 5 bases at J, with 7 bases between. CDR3 amino acids: CASSLAQGETQYF. CDR3 coding DNA: TGTGCCAGCAGCTTAGCGCAGGGTGAGACCCAGTACTTC.

This clonotype was found a few times. The V call is TRBV9, the J call TRBJ2-5, with D perhaps TRBD2 (5 bases). The germline V gene encodes CDR1 SGDLS and CDR2 YYNGEE. The ends were cut back, 0 bases at V and 1 base at J, with 10 bases in the middle. The CDR3 consists of 15 residues. CDR3 loop: CASSVGGNPQETQYF. The CDR3 region has the DNA TGTGCCAGCAGCGTAGGAGGGAACCCCCAAGAGACCCAGTACTTC.

A few counts support this clonotype. V usage is TRBV24-1 and J usage is TRBJ2-1, with D perhaps TRBD1 or TRBD2 (6 bases each). This CDR3 spans 12 amino acids. Germline CDR1 and CDR2: KGHDR and SFDVKD. Trimming removed 4 bases from V and 8 bases from J, with 8 bases in between. DNA for the CDR3: TGTGCCACCAGTGAGGGGGGCTATGAGCAGTTCTTC. Its translation is CATSEGGYEQFF.

This clonotype was observed a handful of times. The chain carries TRBV5-1 and TRBJ1-5; D is unclear. CDR1 SGHRS and CDR2 YFSETQ come from the germline V gene. CDR3 size: 13 residues. The V and J ends lost 0 bases and 6 bases respectively, with 7 bases between them. The CDR3 protein is CASSLAGGQPQHF. CDR3 DNA sequence: TGCGCCAGCAGCTTGGCAGGCGGTCAGCCCCAGCATTTT.

This clonotype was counted ten times or more. The rearrangement links TRBV18 to TRBJ2-5; no clear D. Trimming removed 0 bases at V and 5 bases at J, with 13 bases between. The CDR3 is 15 amino acids. Germline V gene lookup returns CDR1 KGHSH and CDR2 LQKENI. The CDR3 DNA reads as TGTGCCAGCTCACCACCAAGCCTCAGTGGGGAGACCCAGTACTTC. This sequence encodes CASSPPSLSGETQYF.

At least ten counts were recorded for this clonotype. The CDR3 coding sequence is TGTGCCAGCAGCTTACAGGGTAGTCGGAATTCACCCCTCCACTTT. This codes for CASSLQGSRNSPLHF. The chain has TRBV7-3 and TRBJ1-6; tentatively, D is TRBD1 (5 bases). CDR1 and CDR2 from the germline V gene are SGHTA and FQGTGA. The CDR3 length is 15 residues. V gave up 2 bases and J gave up 7 bases, with 12 bases separating them.

The rearrangement joins TRBV12-3 or TRBV12-4 to TRBJ1-1; D remains unclear. The CDR3 consists of 13 residues. Between the trimmed V and J ends, which lost 4 bases and 5 bases, there was a span of 11 bases. The CDR3 sequence is CASSSPLVTEAFF. CDR3 bases: TGTGCCAGCAGTTCGCCTTTAGTTACTGAAGCTTTCTTT.

The chain couples TRBV7-2 to TRBJ2-3, with D perhaps TRBD2 (6 bases). CDR3 size: 16 residues. V was cut by 7 bases and J by 3 bases, with 20 bases left in between. Germline V CDR1 and CDR2: SGHTA, FQGNSA. CDR3 in DNA: TGTGCCAGCAAAGCGTACGCGGGGTCGAGGACAGATACGCAGTATTTT. Translating gives CASKAYAGSRTDTQYF.

This clonotype was counted between two and nine times. The V and J genes are TRBV28 and TRBJ2-7; 11 positions agree with TRBD1. With V trimmed by 8 bases and J by 6 bases, 6 bases remained unmatched. The CDR3 spans 13 residues. Germline CDR1 and CDR2: MDHEN and SYDVKM. The CDR3 region is CASAGQGAVEQYF. The DNA of the CDR3 is TGTGCCAGCGCCGGACAGGGGGCTGTCGAGCAGTACTTC.

This clonotype has ten or more counts. V and J are TRBV20-1 and TRBJ2-7, with D perhaps matching TRBD1 or TRBD2 (6 bases each). Trimming shortened V by 6 bases and J by 6 bases, and 21 bases separated the two germline ends. The CDR3 is made up of 14 amino acids. The germline CDR1 and CDR2 sequences are DFQATT and SNEGSKA (reference sequence). The CDR3 coding sequence is TGCAGTGCCCGGGGGCCGTGGGGGGAGTCCGAGCAGTACTTC. Translation gives CSARGPWGESEQYF.

This clonotype was seen repeatedly, ten times or more. The chain links TRBV5-1 to TRBJ2-2; no definite D call. V lost 4 bases and J 3 bases, leaving 4 bases between the germline ends. The CDR3 runs 12 residues. Germline CDR1 and CDR2: SGHRS and YFSETQ. The CDR3 loop reads CASSHDTGELFF. The CDR3 nucleotides read TGCGCCAGCAGCCATGACACCGGGGAGCTGTTTTTT.

The chain recombines TRBV19 with TRBJ2-7, with unresolved D. This CDR3 spans 12 amino acids. CDR1 is LNHDA, CDR2 SQIVND, per germline (reference sequence). V lost 6 bases, J lost 3 bases, and 9 bases lay in between. In nucleotides, the CDR3 is TGTGCCAGTAGCGATCTGGGCTACGAGCAGTACTTC. Amino acid sequence: CASSDLGYEQYF.

This clonotype was counted many times. This chain uses TRBV7-9 with TRBJ2-7; possibly TRBD1 or TRBD2 for D (5 bases each). The germline V and J ends were trimmed by 5 bases and 5 bases, with 13 bases remaining between them. There are 13 residues in the CDR3. The germline V gene has CDR1 SEHNR and CDR2 FQNEAQ (reference sequence). CDR3 in amino acids: CASSHPGTHEQYF. As DNA, the CDR3 is TGTGCCAGCAGCCACCCCGGGACCCACGAGCAGTACTTC.

This clonotype was detected only a few times. The DNA for the CDR3 is TGTGCCAGCAGTTTTTCGGCGCCGAATGAGCAGTTCTTC. Residues: CASSFSAPNEQFF. The chain is built from TRBV28 and TRBJ2-1; D gene uncertain. The V end lost 3 bases, the J end lost 7 bases, and 10 bases lay between the germline ends. This CDR3 is built from 13 residues. Looked up from germline, CDR1 is MDHEN and CDR2 is SYDVKM.

This clonotype was observed at least ten times. The V call is TRBV7-8, the J call TRBJ2-3, with 10 bases that match TRBD2. Germline CDR1 is SGHVS and CDR2 is FQNEAQ. This CDR3 is built from 16 residues. With V trimmed by 5 bases and J by 4 bases, 9 bases remained unmatched. The CDR3 sequence: CASSPWERGGADTQYF. The DNA of the CDR3 is TGTGCCAGCAGCCCCTGGGAGCGGGGGGGCGCAGATACGCAGTATTTT.

This chain joins TRBV6-1 and TRBJ1-5; TRBD1 matches at 7 bases. The CDR3 is 16 residues long. Germline V lookup: CDR1 MNHNS, CDR2 SASEGT. J was trimmed by 1 base and V by 6 bases; bases with no gene match: 9. The CDR3 DNA sequence: TGTGCCAGCAGGGGACAGAACCCGCTAAGCAATCAGCCCCAGCATTTT. Protein: CASRGQNPLSNQPQHF.

This clonotype was counted ten times or more. The chain combines TRBV7-2 with TRBJ1-2, with D possibly TRBD1 on 6 matching bases. Germline-derived CDR1 and CDR2 are SGHTA and FQGNSA. This CDR3 has 14 residues. Trimming pared 3 bases from V and 4 bases from J, leaving 12 bases between. In DNA, the CDR3 is TGTGCCAGCAGCTTGGATGCAGGGGCCTATGGCTACACCTTC. Amino acids: CASSLDAGAYGYTF. Full variable domain (remainder filled in from reference TRBV7-2 and TRBJ1-2): GAGVSQSPSNKVTEKGKDVELRCDPISGHTALYWYRQSLGQGLEFLIYFQGNSAPDKSGLPSDRFSAERTGGSVSTLTIQRTQQEDSAVYLCASSLDAGAYGYTFGSGTRLTVV.

This clonotype occurred a few times. CDR3 region: CASSTRTGVETQYF. Written as DNA, the CDR3 is TGTGCCAGCAGCACTCGGACAGGGGTGGAGACCCAGTACTTC. The chain has TRBV7-9 and TRBJ2-5, with 9 bases matching TRBD1. In germline, CDR1 is SEHNR, CDR2 FQNEAQ (reference sequence). V dropped 5 bases and J dropped 5; count of bases not matched to a gene: 6. The CDR3 sequence is 14 residues long.

This clonotype was detected a few times. This chain uses TRBV28 with TRBJ1-2, with TRBD1 identical over 7 bases. The V segment lost 5 bases and the J segment 3 bases; nucleotides outside the gene matches: 12. Germline V CDR1 and CDR2: MDHEN, SYDVKM. CDR3 size: 16 residues. DNA of the CDR3: TGTGCCAGCAGTCTCCCGGGGACAGCGGGTCACTATGGCTACACCTTC. This translates into CASSLPGTAGHYGYTF.

The chain has TRBV9 and TRBJ1-1; the D gene is possibly TRBD1 (5 bases). Trimming cost V 4 bases and J 1 base, with 17 bases left between them. The CDR3 has 16 amino acids. The germline V gene encodes CDR1 SGDLS and CDR2 YYNGEE. In nucleotides, the CDR3 is TGTGCCAGCAGCAAAACCCCCGTGGGGGGGAACACTGAAGCTTTCTTT. It translates to CASSKTPVGGNTEAFF. Full variable domain (outside the CDR3, taken from reference TRBV9 and TRBJ1-1): DSGVTQTPKHLITATGQRVTLRCSPRSGDLSVYWYQQSLDQGLQFLIQYYNGEERAKGNILERFSAQQFPDLHSELNLSSLELGDSALYFCASSKTPVGGNTEAFFGQGTRLTVV.

The table lists this clonotype with a few counts. The rearrangement joins TRBV29-1 to TRBJ1-4; 7 bases line up with TRBD1. The CDR3 runs to 13 residues. V was pared by 4 bases and J by 5 bases, with 4 bases of the junction left unmatched. The germline V gene has CDR1 SQVTM and CDR2 ANQGSEA. The CDR3 region is CSVATGSNEKLFF. The CDR3 DNA sequence: TGCAGCGTTGCGACAGGGAGCAATGAAAAACTGTTTTTT. The full variable domain, in which reference TRBV29-1 and TRBJ1-4 provide the parts outside the CDR3, is SAVISQKPSRDICQRGTSLTIQCQVDSQVTMMFWYRQQPGQSLTLIATANQGSEATYESGFVIDKFPISRPNLTFSTLTVSNMSPEDSSIYLCSVATGSNEKLFFGSGTQLSVL.

This clonotype was found many times. The CDR3 DNA follows: TGTGCCAGCAGTGAAGGAAGTGGGGTTCAGCCCCAGCATTTT. Translating it yields CASSEGSGVQPQHF. The V and J genes are TRBV2 and TRBJ1-5; D uncertain. V was shortened by 1 base and J by 6 bases, with 10 bases between the two germline ends. Germline assignment: CDR1 SNHLY and CDR2 FYNNEI. The CDR3 has 14 amino acids. Full variable domain (missing parts from reference TRBV2 and TRBJ1-5): EPEVTQTPSHQVTQMGQEVILRCVPISNHLYFYWYRQILGQKVEFLVSFYNNEISEKSEIFDDQFSVERPDGSNFTLKIRSTKLEDSAMYFCASSEGSGVQPQHFGDGTRLSIL.

This clonotype was observed a few times. This chain links TRBV2 with TRBJ2-2, with D tentatively TRBD2 (6 bases). This CDR3 is 17 amino acids long. With 6 bases removed from V and 6 bases from J, the gap between germline ends came to 23 bases. Germline V gene sequence: CDR1 SNHLY, CDR2 FYNNEI. CDR3 bases: TGTGCCAGCAGCCTGCTTGGGACTCCTTCCCCATCCGGGGAGCTGTTTTTT. Encoded protein: CASSLLGTPSPSGELFF.

This clonotype was counted a few times. The gene calls are TRBV7-2 and TRBJ2-2; D gene unclear. This CDR3 has 14 amino acids. In germline, CDR1 is SGHTA, CDR2 FQGNSA. Trimming took off 2 bases at V and 4 bases at J, with 8 bases between the two ends. Written as DNA, the CDR3 is TGTGCCAGCAGCTTACCCTATGGCACCGGGGAGCTGTTTTTT. Protein sequence: CASSLPYGTGELFF.